This is a list of T cell receptor beta chains from one sample in a study of T-cell reconstitution after alpha-beta-depleted transplantation in children. TCRdb re-derived calls from the PCR reads in MiXCR, one entry per CDR3 protein. In the table there are roughly 500,000 distinct CDR3 sequences, about 16% of which are singletons. The sequencing here drew on PBMCs from the stem cell graft donor, taken from the stem cell graft. These receptors were collected from a human donor who donated a stem cell graft to a child with acute lymphoblastic leukemia. Both conserved end residues are part of each CDR3. The D gene is left open where the match is weak. Clone size is not always given. Where it is, it says once, few, many or a class for expanded clones.

v_call	d_call	j_call	clone_size	cdr3_nt	cdr3_aa
TRBV4-1	.	TRBJ2-1	few	TGCGCCAGCAGCCAAGACTTCCAAAGCTCCTACAATGAGCAGTTCTTC	CASSQDFQSSYNEQFF
TRBV7-2	.	TRBJ2-7	.	TGTGCCAGCAGCTCCTCAGGGGTCGGTAACGAGCAGTACTTC	CASSSSGVGNEQYF
TRBV5-1	.	TRBJ2-1	few	TGCGCCAGCAGCTTGGTGGCGGCCAGGGGCTCCTACAATGAGCAGTTCTTC	CASSLVAARGSYNEQFF
TRBV20-1	TRBD1	TRBJ1-2	few	TGCAGTGCTAGTACAGGGGGATATGGCTACACCTTC	CSASTGGYGYTF
TRBV7-3	.	TRBJ2-3	few	TGTGCCAGCAGCTTAAACACAGCGGCCACAGATACGCAGTATTTT	CASSLNTAATDTQYF
TRBV5-1	.	TRBJ1-1	few	TGCGCCAGCAGCTTGGCTTCCGGTTTCGGGGGCACTGAAGCTTTCTTT	CASSLASGFGGTEAFF
TRBV20-1	.	TRBJ1-4	.	TGCAGTGCCCAAAAAGTCCAGGGGCCTGAAAAACTGTTTTTT	CSAQKVQGPEKLFF
TRBV9	.	TRBJ2-7	.	TGTGCCAGCAGCATAGATGACGGGAGCTCCTACGAGCAGTACTTC	CASSIDDGSSYEQYF
TRBV5-1	TRBD2	TRBJ2-7	.	TGCGCCAGCAGCGGACTAGCGGACCTGGGGTACGAGCAGTACTTC	CASSGLADLGYEQYF
TRBV24-1	.	TRBJ1-2	.	TGTGCCACCAGTGATCTCGAAAGGACAGTACCTAACTATGGCTACACCTTC	CATSDLERTVPNYGYTF